The sequence of this T cell receptor (beta chain) was determined in a study of cytomegalovirus exposure and HLA in healthy donors. Study-wide results and limits: In the 90 to 150 validation repertoires, approximately 94% of cluster scores exceeded 0, per a later analysis. A few chains tied to CMV proved CMV antigen-specific in vitro. Rare TCR sequences dominated, though some public TCRs recurred in many donors. According to the study, 160 or so TCR beta chains were cytomegalovirus-associated.

Profiling relied on immunoSEQ multiplex PCR, and the TCRdb table lists in-frame clones only, not all of them. The sample records some 170,000 clones, 85% to 90% being singletons. This clone came up many times. Its antigen is not known. Other nucleotide sequences from this sample produce the same CDR3. Sequences were obtained from PBMCs. This sequence originates from a woman under 40 in good health and CMV-seronegative.

CDR3 amino acids: CASRGGQGGNQPQHF. In DNA, the CDR3 is TGTGCCAGTAGAGGGGGACAGGGAGGGAATCAGCCCCAGCATTTT. This chain uses TRBV19 with TRBJ1-5; 9 nucleotides agree with TRBD1. The CDR3 contains 15 residues. Trimming took 6 bases from V and 4 from J; bases not matched to a gene: 7. Germline V lookup: CDR1 LNHDA, CDR2 SQIVND (reference sequence).